This TCR beta chain is from a study of blood T cell repertoires in COVID-19. Study-level information: Donors in the United States, Italy and Spain gave samples during acute or convalescent COVID-19. The analysed material was cDNA or gDNA that came from T cells, B-cell-depleted T cells, or PBMCs.

Original methodology: Estimation of nucleated cell counts relied on the amplification of reference gene primers. TCRdb keeps only in-frame clones here, not all; method: immunoSEQ multiplex PCR. D and trimming were read from the DNA, whereas the V and J calls and clone size are those reported in that table. The sample comprises about 93,000 clones, around four fifths of which are singletons, and 16% rests with the top ten. V shed 4 bases and J shed 3 bases, with 15 bases lying between them. This CDR3 has 15 residues. Per the germline V gene, CDR1 is KGHSH and CDR2 is LQKENI. This clonotype was sampled from a human donor in a cohort sampled during active COVID-19. Sequencing was performed on peripheral blood. The chain links TRBV18 to TRBJ2-5; a possible D gene is TRBD1 (5 bases). The CDR3 protein is CASSRYSGAEETQYF. The DNA of the CDR3 is TGTGCCAGCTCACGGTATTCTGGGGCCGAAGAGACCCAGTACTTC. Full variable domain (remainder filled in from reference TRBV18 and TRBJ2-5): NAGVMQNPRHLVRRRGQEARLRCSPMKGHSHVYWYRQLPEEGLKFMVYLQKENIIDESGMPKERFSAEFPKEGPSILRIQQVVRGDSAAYFCASSRYSGAEETQYFGPGTRLLVL.